This T cell receptor (beta chain) is from a study of OX40 agonist ivuxolimab in advanced cancers. About the research overall: The dose-escalation group included hepatocellular carcinoma, melanoma, renal cell carcinoma and head and neck cancer.

The data were produced by immunoSEQ multiplex PCR, yet TCRdb's version contains in-frame clones alone and is incomplete. The sample has roughly 20,000 clones; roughly 72% are singletons. As regards this clone: Antigen unknown.

Study-wide points: Clonal expansion was seen in CD4+ and CD8+ blood T cells by week 6 at 0.1 to 3.0 mg/kg.

Any history of autoimmune disease or systemic immunosuppression disqualified patients. Trimming took 4 bases from V and 6 from J, leaving 17 bases between them. CDR3 length equals 14 residues. Germline assignment: CDR1 SGHRS and CDR2 YFSETQ. Here the sequenced sample was CD4+ or CD8+ T cells sorted from blood, taken in a trial of the OX40 agonist ivuxolimab. V is TRBV5-1 and J is TRBJ2-7; unclear D gene. The clonotype comes from an adult with an advanced solid tumor such as melanoma, head and neck, liver or kidney cancer. CDR3 coding DNA: TGCGCCAGCAGCAGCGCACCCGAATTAGGCGAGCAGTACTTC. It encodes CASSSAPELGEQYF.